These 18 T cell receptor beta chains were all obtained from the same sample, sequenced in a study of metastatic and nonmetastatic thyroid tumors. TCRdb reanalyzed the PCR reads with MiXCR. The profile covers 45,000 to 50,000 clones, with roughly a quarter appearing a single time and about 3.3% taken by the ten largest. Until they underwent thyroid surgery, no patient had received any treatment. The sample taken for sequencing was blood. The source of these receptors is a male donor with papillary thyroid cancer or a benign thyroid nodule (not recorded which). Some clones in this sample may be carry-over from other donors' samples.

The V call is TRBV4-2, the J call TRBJ2-3, with 9 bases matching TRBD2. This CDR3 is built from 16 residues. Germline CDR1 reads LGHNA; CDR2 reads YNFKEQ. With 0 bases clipped from V and 4 bases from J, the junction kept 5 bases outside the gene matches. In nucleotides, the CDR3 is TGTGCCAGCAGCCAAGATTTTAGCGGGAGCGCAGATACGCAGTATTTT. Encoded protein: CASSQDFSGSADTQYF.

This clone was observed many times. The chain combines TRBV4-1 with TRBJ1-2; D may be TRBD1 (5 bases). Germline CDR1 MGHRA, CDR2 YSYEKL. The germline V and J ends were trimmed by 4 bases and 2 bases, with 17 bases remaining between them. This CDR3 comprises 16 residues. CDR3 in DNA: TGCGCCAGCAGCCCTCGGGACGAGGTTCCCAACTATGGCTACACCTTC. Amino acid sequence: CASSPRDEVPNYGYTF.

J is TRBJ2-7 and V is TRBV6-2 or TRBV6-3; 8 nucleotides align to TRBD2. CDR3 length: 15 amino acids. The V and J ends lost 0 bases and 8 bases, in that order; junction bases with no gene match: 9. Germline V gives CDR1 MNHEY, CDR2 SVGEGT. The CDR3 DNA follows: TGTGCCAGCAGTTACTCATTTGCGGGGGGAGGGAAGCAGTACTTC. Protein: CASSYSFAGGGKQYF.

This clone has more than one count but fewer than ten. The chain carries TRBV27 and TRBJ1-1, with 7 bases aligning to TRBD1. J lost 2 bases, V lost 4 bases, and 7 bases had no gene match. Looked up from germline, CDR1 is MNHEY and CDR2 is SMNVEV (reference sequence). The CDR3 spans 15 residues. CDR3 sequence (DNA): TGTGCCAGCAGTTACAGGGGACCTACTAACACTGAAGCTTTCTTT. Translating gives CASSYRGPTNTEAFF.

This chain connects TRBV5-1 to TRBJ2-5; the D gene is possibly TRBD2 (7 bases). V was shortened by 4 bases and J by 5 bases, with 18 bases between the two germline ends. The germline V gene has CDR1 SGHRS and CDR2 YFSETQ. The CDR3 consists of 15 residues. The chain's CDR3 is CASSVDGGADETQYF. The CDR3 region has the DNA TGCGCCAGCAGCGTTGATGGGGGGGCGGATGAGACCCAGTACTTC.

This rearrangement joins TRBV6-2 or TRBV6-3 to TRBJ2-7; 10 bases line up with TRBD1. Per the germline V gene, CDR1 is MNHEY and CDR2 is SVGEGT. The CDR3 totals 16 residues. V dropped 0 bases and J dropped 6; count of bases not matched to a gene: 8. The CDR3 here is CASSYSPGTGACEQYV. CDR3 nucleotide sequence: TGTGCCAGCAGTTACTCGCCCGGGACAGGGGCTTGCGAGCAGTACGTC.

This chain links TRBV20-1 with TRBJ2-7, with D perhaps matching TRBD2 (5 bases). Trimming took 6 bases from V and 2 from J, leaving 20 bases between them. The CDR3 runs to 15 residues. Germline-derived CDR1 and CDR2 are DFQATT and SNEGSKA (reference sequence). CDR3 protein: CSAENRSEPPYEQYF. For the CDR3, the DNA is TGCAGTGCCGAGAACCGTAGCGAGCCACCCTACGAGCAGTACTTC.

This clone was detected ten times or more. The genes are TRBV7-8 and TRBJ2-7, with 11 positions matching TRBD2. The CDR3 has 15 amino acids. J lost 5 bases, V lost 5 bases, and 8 bases had no gene match. CDR1 and CDR2 from the germline V gene are SGHVS and FQNEAQ. CDR3 DNA: TGTGCCAGCAGCCCTCCGAGACTAGCGGGAAACGAGCAGTACTTC. Its translation: CASSPPRLAGNEQYF.

This clone was seen at least ten times. This chain links TRBV25-1 with TRBJ2-7; 9 positions agree with TRBD1. Germline V CDR1 and CDR2: MGHDK, SYGVNS. CDR3 length equals 13 residues. Trimming took 3 bases from V and 4 from J; bases not matched to a gene: 1. The CDR3 DNA follows: TGTGCCAGCAGTGATGGGACAGGGTACGAGCAGTACTTC. Amino acid sequence: CASSDGTGYEQYF.

The sample holds one count of this clone. V and J are TRBV11-1 and TRBJ1-2; TRBD1 matches 8 bases. CDR1 is SGHAT and CDR2 is FQDESV in the germline V gene (reference sequence). V lost 3 bases and J lost 3; bases outside the gene matches: 9. The CDR3 extends over 16 amino acids. CDR3 sequence reads: CASSFMPGQGDYGYTF. The DNA for the CDR3 is TGTGCCAGCAGCTTTATGCCAGGACAGGGAGACTATGGCTACACCTTC.

The chain uses TRBV20-1 and TRBJ2-7; 8 nucleotides agree with TRBD2. The germline CDR1 and CDR2 sequences are DFQATT and SNEGSKA (reference sequence). After removal of 5 bases from V and 2 bases from J, the junction contained 8 bases not matched to a gene. The CDR3 contains 14 residues. CDR3 sequence reads: CSAPNGRAAYEQYF. In DNA, the CDR3 is TGCAGTGCTCCAAACGGGAGGGCGGCCTACGAGCAGTACTTC.

This clone appeared a few times. The V call is TRBV2, the J call TRBJ2-7; D is possibly TRBD1 (7 bases). CDR3 length equals 14 residues. Germline loops: CDR1 SNHLY, CDR2 FYNNEI. The V end was cut by 1 base, the J end by 7 bases, with 14 bases between. CDR3 sequence reads: CASSEGTRGREQYF. CDR3 sequence (DNA): TGTGCCAGCAGTGAAGGGACCAGGGGGAGGGAGCAGTACTTC.

In this sample, this clone turned up many times. This may arise from a read error, as a much more abundant clone is one base away. The sample contains more than one DNA sequence encoding this CDR3. This sequence joins TRBV19 and TRBJ1-2; TRBD1 is a possible D gene (6 bases). This CDR3 region has 14 residues. CDR1 and CDR2 from the germline V gene are LNHDA and SQIVND (reference sequence). The CDR3 here is CASTPTQGNYGYTF. CDR3 in DNA: TGTGCCAGCACGCCAACACAGGGTAACTATGGTTACACCTTC. The entire variable domain, with the rest obtained from reference TRBV19 and TRBJ1-2, is as follows: DGGITQSPKYLFRKEGQNVTLSCEQNLNHDAMYWYRQDPGQGLRLIYYSQIVNDFQKGDIAEGYSVSREKKESFPLTVTSAQKNPTAFYLCASTPTQGNYGYTFGSGTRLTVV.

There are a few counts of this clone. The chain recombines TRBV6-1 with TRBJ1-3; no firm D call. Germline V gene data show CDR1 as MNHNS and CDR2 as SASEGT. The germline V and J ends were trimmed by 8 bases and 0 bases, with 14 bases remaining between them. There are 15 residues in the CDR3. The CDR3 sequence is CASRTDISSGNTIYF. The CDR3 DNA is TGTGCCAGCCGGACTGATATAAGCTCTGGAAACACCATATATTTT.

This clone was found many times. J is TRBJ1-1 and V is TRBV5-8; possible D gene TRBD1, 5 bases. Germline loops: CDR1 SGHTS, CDR2 YDEGEE. The CDR3 is 15 residues long. The V gene lost 4 bases and the J gene lost 0 bases, with 13 bases spanning the gap. DNA for the CDR3: TGTGCCAGCAGCGCGCCGGGACCCATGAACACTGAAGCTTTCTTT. Translated: CASSAPGPMNTEAFF. Supplemented by reference TRBV5-8 and TRBJ1-1, the full variable domain reads EAGVTQSPTHLIKTRGQQATLRCSPISGHTSVYWYQQALGLGLQFLLWYDEGEERNRGNFPPRFSGRQFPNYSSELNVNALELEDSALYLCASSAPGPMNTEAFFGQGTRLTVV.

The V and J genes are TRBV18 and TRBJ2-5, with D unresolved. V lost 2 bases to trimming and J lost 4 bases, with 2 bases between them. The germline V gene encodes CDR1 KGHSH and CDR2 LQKENI. The CDR3 loop spans 11 amino acids. The CDR3 here is CASSPSETQYF. DNA for the CDR3: TGTGCCAGCTCACCATCAGAGACCCAGTACTTC.

This clone was counted a few times. The chain uses TRBV27 and TRBJ1-1; D is possibly TRBD1 (5 bases). The CDR3 sequence is 13 residues long. V was trimmed by 2 bases and J by 3 bases, leaving 7 bases between them. Germline assignment: CDR1 MNHEY and CDR2 SMNVEV (reference sequence). This CDR3 reads CASSLGAYTEAFF. The CDR3 DNA is TGTGCCAGCAGTTTAGGGGCGTACACTGAAGCTTTCTTT.

This clone occurred many times. The chain uses TRBV20-1 and TRBJ2-5; 10 nucleotides agree with TRBD2. Germline CDR1 DFQATT, CDR2 SNEGSKA (reference sequence). The CDR3 sequence is 15 residues long. The V and J ends lost 6 bases and 2 bases, in that order; junction bases with no gene match: 9. The CDR3 nucleotides are TGCAGTGCCGACAGTGGACTAGCGGTACAAGAGACCCAGTACTTC. Encoded protein: CSADSGLAVQETQYF.